The 18 T cell receptor beta chains below were found in one sample sequenced in a study of blood T cells in healthy people across ages. Primers used in a second PCR of roughly 7 to 12 cycles were a sample-barcoded 5' primer and a J-beta primer mix. Via MiXCR, TCRdb re-called the 5' RACE reads, giving one row per CDR3 protein. Among fewer than 600,000 distinct CDR3 sequences listed, roughly a quarter were seen once. These same data were also listed under a study on T cells of mothers and their children.

Sequencing input: blood. The receptors originated from a boy aged 2 to 10 in good health.

The chain couples TRBV9 to TRBJ1-2; TRBD1 aligns across 9 bases. The germline V gene has CDR1 SGDLS and CDR2 YYNGEE. The length of the CDR3 is 14 residues. After removal of 4 bases from V and 3 bases from J, the junction contained 4 bases not matched to a gene. CDR3 in amino acids: CASSFRDRDYGYTF. CDR3 in DNA: TGTGCCAGCAGCTTTCGGGACAGGGACTATGGCTACACCTTC. The full variable domain, rest sourced from reference TRBV9 and TRBJ1-2, is DSGVTQTPKHLITATGQRVTLRCSPRSGDLSVYWYQQSLDQGLQFLIQYYNGEERAKGNILERFSAQQFPDLHSELNLSSLELGDSALYFCASSFRDRDYGYTFGSGTRLTVV.

The chain joins TRBV25-1 to TRBJ1-1, with D possibly TRBD1 on 6 matching bases. Trimming cost V 3 bases and J 4 bases, with 21 bases left between them. Germline CDR1 MGHDK, CDR2 SYGVNS. This CDR3 spans 17 amino acids. CDR3 residues: CASSDPIIRGRGTEAFF. DNA for the CDR3: TGTGCCAGCAGTGATCCCATAATCAGGGGCAGAGGCACTGAAGCTTTCTTT.

This clonotype was found a few times. V gene TRBV14 combines with J gene TRBJ2-3; 9 bases align to TRBD2. The CDR3 sequence is 16 residues long. V shed 4 bases and J 3 bases; nucleotides not matched to a gene: 8. Looked up from germline, CDR1 is SGHDN and CDR2 is FVKESK. CDR3 DNA sequence: TGTGCCAGCAGCCTCGGCGGGGGGGCGTTAACAGATACGCAGTATTTT. Encoded protein: CASSLGGGALTDTQYF.

This clonotype was detected only a few times. The J gene is TRBJ2-1, the V gene TRBV6-2 or TRBV6-3; 7 bases align to TRBD1. Germline values: CDR1 MNHEY, CDR2 SVGEGT. The CDR3 covers 14 residues. Germline trimming cut 7 bases from V and 0 bases from J; bases unmatched to any gene: 3. CDR3 region: CASTWDSSYNEQFF. In DNA, the CDR3 is TGTGCCAGCACTTGGGACAGCTCCTACAATGAGCAGTTCTTC.

The rearrangement uses TRBV6-5 and TRBJ1-1; D may be TRBD1 (5 bases). The CDR3 is 14 amino acids. V lost 0 bases to trimming and J lost 4 bases, with 9 bases between them. Germline-derived CDR1 and CDR2 are MNHEY and SVGAGI. CDR3 amino acids: CASSYSPRGTEAFF. CDR3 sequence (DNA): TGTGCCAGCAGTTACTCGCCGAGGGGCACTGAAGCTTTCTTT.

The genes are TRBV27 and TRBJ2-5; 11 positions match TRBD2. V lost 4 bases, J lost 4 bases, and 14 bases stayed unmatched. The germline V gene has CDR1 MNHEY and CDR2 SMNVEV (reference sequence). This CDR3 has 18 amino acids. The CDR3 sequence: CASSSQAASGRRGETQYF. The CDR3 region has the DNA TGTGCCAGCAGTTCCCAGGCGGCTAGCGGGAGGCGAGGAGAGACCCAGTACTTC.

The chain joins TRBV24-1 to TRBJ2-1, with 9 positions matching TRBD2. From germline, CDR1 is KGHDR and CDR2 SFDVKD. The CDR3 is made up of 16 amino acids. Germline trimming cut 4 bases from V and 10 bases from J; bases unmatched to any gene: 13. CDR3 nucleotides: TGTGCCACCAGTGACGCGCTAGCGGGAAAGGTGGAAGAGCAGTTCTTC. Protein product: CATSDALAGKVEEQFF.

The V gene is TRBV12-3 or TRBV12-4, the J gene TRBJ1-2, with TRBD1 as a possible D gene (6 bases). The V end was cut by 6 bases, the J end by 4 bases, with 12 bases between. The CDR3 is 13 amino acids. The CDR3 coding sequence is TGTGCCAGCAGCCGGACAGATTCCTATGGCTACACCTTC. It yields the protein CASSRTDSYGYTF.

The J gene is TRBJ1-2, the V gene TRBV29-1, with D possibly TRBD1 on 5 matching bases. Trimming pared 5 bases from V and 0 bases from J, leaving 19 bases between. The CDR3 extends over 16 amino acids. Germline V gene sequence: CDR1 SQVTM, CDR2 ANQGSEA. CDR3 in amino acids: CSVPSPEGPTNYGYTF. In nucleotides, the CDR3 is TGCAGCGTTCCCTCACCCGAGGGGCCCACTAACTATGGCTACACCTTC.

The J gene is TRBJ1-1, the V gene TRBV5-5; 9 bases match TRBD1. The CDR3 is 17 amino acids. The V gene end was trimmed by 4 bases and the J gene end by 6 bases; junction bases not matched to a gene: 16. CDR1 and CDR2 (germline): SGHKS, YYEKEE (reference sequence). Here the CDR3 DNA reads TGTGCCAGCAGCCCGAAAGGACAGGGGCCCGGGGTGGCTGAAGCTTTCTTT. It yields the protein CASSPKGQGPGVAEAFF.

This sequence joins TRBV27 and TRBJ1-2; TRBD1 agrees at 11 bases. Trimming removed 0 bases from V and 6 bases from J; junction bases left unmatched: 6. CDR1 is MNHEY and CDR2 is SMNVEV in the germline V gene (reference sequence). The CDR3 extends over 16 amino acids. CDR3 amino acids: CASSLSRTGGANGYTF. The CDR3 DNA follows: TGTGCCAGCAGTTTATCGAGGACAGGGGGCGCGAATGGCTACACCTTC.

About this clonotype itself: At one of its ends the junction is not consistent with the germline gene, which may arise from a read error. This sequence joins TRBV5-1 and TRBJ1-4; the D is unclear. The V gene's germline CDR1 is SGHRS and CDR2 YFSETQ. The CDR3 has 14 amino acids. The CDR3 spells CTSSPGGKGEKLFF. In DNA form, the CDR3 reads TGCACCAGCAGCCCTGGAGGGAAGGGTGAAAAACTGTTTTTT.

The CDR3 sequence is CAWSGDGGTTEAFF. CDR3 DNA: TGTGCCTGGAGCGGCGACGGGGGGACCACTGAAGCTTTCTTT. The chain is built from TRBV30 and TRBJ1-1; a weak D match, TRBD1 (5 bases). Between the trimmed V and J ends, which lost 3 bases and 4 bases, there was a span of 15 bases. The CDR3 has 14 amino acids. Germline V gene sequence: CDR1 GTSNPN, CDR2 SVGIG (reference sequence).

In this sample, this clonotype turned up a few times. The genes are TRBV28 and TRBJ1-1; D is undetermined. The CDR3 contains 12 residues. V lost 6 bases and J 3 bases, leaving 8 bases between the germline ends. Germline V gene lookup returns CDR1 MDHEN and CDR2 SYDVKM. This CDR3 is CASRLRHTEAFF. The CDR3 DNA sequence: TGTGCCAGCAGACTCAGACACACTGAAGCTTTCTTT.

This clonotype has a handful of counts. An end of the junction differs from the germline gene, which may be a read error. V is TRBV6-5 and J is TRBJ2-3; TRBD1 matches at 7 bases. This CDR3 has 16 residues. CDR1 and CDR2 (germline): MNHEY, SVGAGI. CDR3 nucleotides: TGTGCCAGCAGTTACACCTGGACAGGCAGCACAGATACGCAGTACTTT. Protein sequence: CASSYTWTGSTDTQYF.

About this clonotype: A much bigger clone sits one base away, suggesting this may be a read error. The genes are TRBV3-1 and TRBJ2-1; D is tentatively TRBD1 or TRBD2 (6 bases each). V shed 1 base and J shed 11 bases, with 18 bases lying between them. CDR1 is LGHDT, CDR2 YNNKEL, per germline (reference sequence). CDR3 size: 15 residues. CDR3 protein: CASSQVLRGRNQQFF. In DNA form, the CDR3 reads TGTGCCAGCAGCCAAGTGTTAAGGGGGAGGAATCAGCAGTTCTTC.

V and J are TRBV7-9 and TRBJ1-4; 10 bases match TRBD1. Germline lookup yields CDR1 SEHNR and CDR2 FQNEAQ (reference sequence). CDR3 length equals 19 residues. Unmatched junction bases numbered 19, after V lost 5 bases and J lost 7 bases. CDR3 in amino acids: CASSLTPGQGSGMGEKLFF. CDR3 DNA sequence: TGTGCCAGCAGCCTTACACCGGGACAGGGGAGTGGTATGGGTGAAAAACTGTTTTTT.

The chain couples TRBV5-6 to TRBJ2-5, with TRBD2 identical over 8 bases. The DNA matches TRBJ2-7 better at its end, which makes the J call doubtful. CDR3 length: 14 amino acids. Germline CDR1 and CDR2: SGHDT and YYEEEE. As DNA, the CDR3 is TGTGCCAGCACCGAAGCGGGGGCCTCCTACGAGCAGTACTTC. Its translation: CASTEAGASYEQYF.